A selection of T cell receptor beta chains follows, all from one sample in a study of T cells in Graves' hyperthyroidism and ophthalmopathy. Each CDR3 protein is one row after TCRdb ran MiXCR on the multiplex PCR reads. Among around 390,000 distinct CDR3 sequences, roughly 14% were seen once, and the ten largest hold about 20%. The sample comprised blood. These receptors originate from a young woman with Graves' ophthalmopathy. CDR3s include the opening cysteine and the closing phenylalanine or tryptophan. The D gene is left open where the match is weak. Clone sizes are given selectively: once, few, many, or a class where the clone is expanded.

d_gene,abundance,v_gene,j_gene,CDR3nt,CDR3aa
.,many,TRBV7-2,TRBJ2-5,TGTGCCAGCAGCACCCCCGGGACGAAAGAGACCCAGTACTTC,CASSTPGTKETQYF
TRBD1,.,TRBV20-1,TRBJ2-7,TGCAGTGCTACTGAGGGACAGATAAATTACGAGCAGTACTTC,CSATEGQINYEQYF
.,.,TRBV11-3,TRBJ1-1,TGTGCCAGCAGCCCCGGGGGAAGGAACACTGAAGCTTTCTTT,CASSPGGRNTEAFF
.,few,TRBV6-1,TRBJ2-3,TGTGCCAGCAGTGAAGTATTCCCAGCGCCCCATACGCAGTATTTT,CASSEVFPAPHTQYF
TRBD2,many,TRBV24-1,TRBJ2-2,TGTGCCACCAGTGATCCTAGCGGGGGCAACACCGGGGAGCTGTTTTTT,CATSDPSGGNTGELFF
TRBD1,many,TRBV2,TRBJ1-2,TGTGCCAGCAGTGTACGACAGGGCCACTATGGCTACACCTTC,CASSVRQGHYGYTF
.,many,TRBV7-8,TRBJ2-3,TGTGCCAGCAGCTTAGGTCGGGGGCCCGCAGGAGATACGCAGTATTTT,CASSLGRGPAGDTQYF
.,many,TRBV27,TRBJ1-1,TGTGCCAGCAGTTTATCGTGGGGGCGTAAAGCTTTCTTT,CASSLSWGRKAFF
.,few,TRBV19,TRBJ2-1,TGTGCCAGCGGACGCAATGAGCAGTTCTTC,CASGRNEQFF
.,.,TRBV19,TRBJ2-7,TGTGCCAGTAGTATGTCCAGGGAATCCTACGAGCAGTACTTC,CASSMSRESYEQYF
.,many,TRBV2,TRBJ2-7,TGTGCCAGCGTGTGGGCCCTCGAGCAGTACTTC,CASVWALEQYF
TRBD2,once,TRBV20-1,TRBJ2-7,TGCAGTGCTAGAGACCGGACTAGCGGGGGACCCTACGAGCAGTACTTC,CSARDRTSGGPYEQYF
TRBD2,many,TRBV7-2,TRBJ2-3,TGTGCCAGCAGCTCTAGCGGGGCCCTAGGAGATACGCAGTATTTT,CASSSSGALGDTQYF
.,many,TRBV20-1,TRBJ2-7,TGCAGTGCCCACGAAAATTCAGGGTGGGGTGAGCAGTACTTC,CSAHENSGWGEQYF
.,many,TRBV3-1,TRBJ2-2,TGTGCCAGCAGCCAAGTAATTGGTACCACCGGGGAGCTGTTTTTT,CASSQVIGTTGELFF
TRBD1,many,TRBV12-3/TRBV12-4,TRBJ1-4,TGTGCCAGCAGTTCGACAGGGCTCATGACTAATGAAAAACTGTTTTTT,CASSSTGLMTNEKLFF
TRBD2,many,TRBV20-1,TRBJ2-7,TGCAGTGCTAGAAAAGCTAGCGGGGGAGAGCAGTACTTC,CSARKASGGEQYF
.,many,TRBV30,TRBJ1-2,TGTGCCTGGAGTATTGGCAGTACCGCTGATGGCTACACCTTC,CAWSIGSTADGYTF
.,many,TRBV2,TRBJ1-1,TGTGCCAGCAGGACCGGGTACGCCGTCTTT,CASRTGYAVF
.,many,TRBV12-5,TRBJ2-1,TGTGCTAGTGCCATTGACTCCTCCTACAATGAGCAGTTCTTC,CASAIDSSYNEQFF
.,.,TRBV19,TRBJ2-7,TGTGCCAGTAGTCTCGTGGGAACAGGACCTTCCTACGAGCAGTACTTC,CASSLVGTGPSYEQYF
TRBD1,many,TRBV7-2,TRBJ2-7,TGTGCCAGCAGCTTGGCCGGGACAGGGGGCGACGAGCAGTACTTC,CASSLAGTGGDEQYF
TRBD2,many,TRBV5-8,TRBJ2-3,TGTGCCAGCAGCTTGGGGGCTAGCGGGGGAGCAGATACGCAGTATTTT,CASSLGASGGADTQYF
.,many,TRBV2,TRBJ2-7,TGTGCCAGCAGTGAGCATCAGAGGTCCTACGAGCAGTACTTC,CASSEHQRSYEQYF
.,.,TRBV12-3/TRBV12-4,TRBJ2-2,TGTGCCAGCAGTTACCAGGAGACCGGGGAGCTGTTTTTT,CASSYQETGELFF
TRBD1,many,TRBV12-3/TRBV12-4,TRBJ2-7,TGTGCCAGCAGTTCGCGTCGGACAGGGATAACCTACGAGCAGTACTTC,CASSSRRTGITYEQYF
.,.,TRBV7-6,TRBJ2-3,TGTGCCAGCAGGAAAAGCGTTCTCGGCACAGATACGCAGTATTTT,CASRKSVLGTDTQYF
.,.,TRBV28,TRBJ2-5,TGTGCCAGCAGAACTAACCCAGGACGCGGGGAGGCCCAGTACTTC,CASRTNPGRGEAQYF
.,.,TRBV4-1,TRBJ1-5,TGCGCCAGCAGCCAAGAAAGTGGGGGATCATGGCAGCCCCAGCATTTT,CASSQESGGSWQPQHF
TRBD2,.,TRBV30,TRBJ2-7,TGTGCCTGGAAACTAGCGGGGGACTCCTACGAGCAGTACTTC,CAWKLAGDSYEQYF
.,many,TRBV28,TRBJ2-3,TGTGCCAGCAGGCGTTACAGGGAGGATACGCAGTATTTT,CASRRYREDTQYF
TRBD1,many,TRBV5-6,TRBJ2-4,TGTGCCAGCAGCTTCGGACAGGGGGCGAACATTCAGTACTTC,CASSFGQGANIQYF
.,many,TRBV28,TRBJ2-5,TGTGCCAGCAGCCCGGATCAGTACCAAGAGACCCAGTACTTC,CASSPDQYQETQYF
TRBD1,many,TRBV7-9,TRBJ1-4,TGTGCCAGCAGCTTTTACAGGGGTGGTGAAAAACTGTTTTTT,CASSFYRGGEKLFF
.,many,TRBV3-1,TRBJ2-2,TGTGCCAGCAGCCAAGTTACGGGGAGGAACACCGGGGAGCTGTTTTTT,CASSQVTGRNTGELFF
.,many,TRBV9,TRBJ2-7,TGTGCCAGCAGCAGGGCCTCCGGGGGCTACGAGCAGTACTTC,CASSRASGGYEQYF
.,many,TRBV27,TRBJ2-1,TGTGCCAGCAGACGTGGGGGATCCTACAATGAGCAGTTCTTC,CASRRGGSYNEQFF
TRBD1,many,TRBV5-1,TRBJ1-2,TGCGCCAGCAGCTTGGGGACAGGGGATAACTATGGCTACACCTTC,CASSLGTGDNYGYTF
.,many,TRBV19,TRBJ2-1,TGTGCCAGTAGACAACAGGGAAGAAGCGGCAATGAGCAGTTCTTC,CASRQQGRSGNEQFF
TRBD1,few,TRBV19,TRBJ1-1,TGTGCCAGTAGTATTGGGGACAGGGGGCTCTCTGAAGCTTTCTTT,CASSIGDRGLSEAFF
TRBD2,many,TRBV2,TRBJ2-3,TGTGCCAGCAACAAGCGGGGGGGAGGGGGACTAGCGGGGCCTACTGCTAGCACAGATACGCAGTATTTT,CASNKRGGGGLAGPTASTDTQYF
.,many,TRBV6-1,TRBJ1-1,TGTGCCAGCAGTGAGACAGGAGGTCCACGGTTCAGGAACACTGAAGCTTTCTTT,CASSETGGPRFRNTEAFF